This entry is about one T cell receptor (beta chain). Antigen specificity is unknown. This sample is drawn from a study of monozygotic twins with inflammatory bowel disease. Study-level results: Variability may have been added to patient repertoires by differing immunosuppressive treatments. No single strong signal or clonotype associated with IBD was supported.

Germline V CDR1 and CDR2: SEHNR, FQNEAQ (reference sequence). The CDR3 consists of 15 residues. TCRdb reprocessed the 5' RACE reads; each CDR3 protein has one entry and no DNA is given. The data show 420,000 or so distinct CDR3 sequences, and the top ten clones hold 2% to 2.5%. The receptor was derived from a human donor with ulcerative colitis or Crohn's disease, or a healthy co-twin of an affected twin (not recorded which). The sample comprised blood. This chain connects TRBV7-9 to TRBJ2-3; without DNA, the TCRdb call of TRBD2 cannot be checked. CDR3 amino acids: CASSSPDRPTDTQYF.